This passage covers 15 T cell receptor beta chains from one sample sequenced in a study of cytomegalovirus exposure and HLA in healthy donors. The PCR employed 60 Vbeta primers together with 13 Jbeta primers. Sequencing used immunoSEQ multiplex PCR; TCRdb keeps in-frame clones, though not all of them. The repertoire holds approximately 220,000 clones, with 70% to 80% as singletons. Sequenced: PBMCs. The receptors here all came from a girl aged 2 to 9 in good health and CMV-seronegative.

This clone was seen only a few times. The chain carries TRBV30 and TRBJ1-1; D remains unclear. Trimming pared 0 bases from V and 0 bases from J, leaving 5 bases between. The CDR3 covers 13 residues. Germline CDR1 and CDR2: GTSNPN and SVGIG (reference sequence). CDR3 sequence: CAWSVHMNTEAFF. CDR3 sequence (DNA): TGTGCCTGGAGTGTGCACATGAACACTGAAGCTTTCTTT.

Turning to this clone: Different DNA sequences within this sample yield the same CDR3. This chain uses TRBV4-1 with TRBJ1-3; a weak D match, TRBD1 (5 bases). V lost 1 base, J lost 0 bases, and 7 bases lay in between. This CDR3 region has 15 residues. The germline V gene encodes CDR1 MGHRA and CDR2 YSYEKL. CDR3 in DNA: TGCGCCAGCAGCCAAGGGGGGGGCTCTGGAAACACCATATATTTT. As protein: CASSQGGGSGNTIYF.

Written as DNA, the CDR3 is TGCGCCAGCAGCCAAGAGGGACAGCTTAATGAAAAACTGTTTTTT. This sequence encodes CASSQEGQLNEKLFF. This sequence joins TRBV4-1 and TRBJ1-4, with 7 bases matching TRBD1. The length of the CDR3 is 15 residues. Germline V gene sequence: CDR1 MGHRA, CDR2 YSYEKL. The J segment lost 4 bases and the V segment lost 0 bases, leaving 2 bases of the junction unmatched.

The chain links TRBV29-1 to TRBJ2-6, with D perhaps TRBD1 (5 bases). This CDR3 has 17 residues. Germline CDR1 and CDR2: SQVTM and ANQGSEA. Deletions cut 7 bases from V and 0 bases from J, with 19 bases between. CDR3 loop: CSAKTRGSSSGANVLTF. CDR3 DNA sequence: TGCAGCGCTAAAACAAGGGGATCAAGCTCTGGGGCCAACGTCCTGACTTTC.

V usage is TRBV10-1 and J usage is TRBJ1-5; the D is unclear. The CDR3 totals 13 residues. Germline values: CDR1 WNHNN, CDR2 SYGVQD (reference sequence). The germline V and J ends were trimmed by 2 bases and 6 bases, with 8 bases remaining between them. In nucleotides, the CDR3 is TGCGCCAGCAGTGAGACGGGGATTCAGCCCCAGCATTTT. Its translation is CASSETGIQPQHF.

This clone has a handful of counts. The gene calls are TRBV11-1 and TRBJ2-5; 13 bases are shared with TRBD2. With V trimmed by 4 bases and J by 0 bases, 5 bases remained unmatched. Germline V CDR1 and CDR2: SGHAT, FQDESV (reference sequence). The CDR3 has 17 residues. Here the CDR3 reads CASSYLGLAGDQETQYF. CDR3 nucleotide sequence: TGTGCCAGCAGCTACCTTGGACTAGCGGGAGACCAAGAGACCCAGTACTTC.

The genes are TRBV19 and TRBJ1-3, with TRBD1 matching 7 bases. This CDR3 is built from 14 residues. Germline V CDR1 and CDR2: LNHDA, SQIVND (reference sequence). V trimming: 3 bases; J trimming: 4 bases; junction bases outside the gene matches: 3. CDR3 nucleotide sequence: TGTGCCAGTAGTATCCCAGGGGGGGGAAACACCATATATTTT. Translating gives CASSIPGGGNTIYF. Looking up the rest from reference TRBV19 and TRBJ1-3 gives the full variable domain: DGGITQSPKYLFRKEGQNVTLSCEQNLNHDAMYWYRQDPGQGLRLIYYSQIVNDFQKGDIAEGYSVSREKKESFPLTVTSAQKNPTAFYLCASSIPGGGNTIYFGEGSWLTVV.

The V and J genes are TRBV6-5 and TRBJ1-2; 7 nucleotides line up with TRBD1. CDR3 length equals 13 residues. V was pared by 6 bases and J by 6 bases, with 7 bases of the junction left unmatched. Germline V lookup: CDR1 MNHEY, CDR2 SVGAGI. This chain's CDR3 is CASSLQGYDGYTF. The CDR3 DNA reads as TGTGCCAGCAGCCTACAGGGGTATGATGGCTACACCTTC.

This clone has a single count. The chain combines TRBV11-3 with TRBJ1-1, with D hard to call. The CDR3 totals 14 residues. V shed 3 bases and J shed 1 base, with 9 bases lying between them. Germline CDR1 is SGHNT and CDR2 is YENEEA. CDR3 protein: CASSLGEANTEAFF. The CDR3 DNA follows: TGTGCCAGCAGCTTGGGTGAGGCGAACACTGAAGCTTTCTTT. Filled out from reference TRBV11-3 and TRBJ1-1, the complete variable domain reads EAGVVQSPRYKIIEKKQPVAFWCNPISGHNTLYWYLQNLGQGPELLIRYENEEAVDDSQLPKDRFSAERLKGVDSTLKIQPAELGDSAVYLCASSLGEANTEAFFGQGTRLTVV.

This clone was counted between two and nine times. This chain connects TRBV5-4 to TRBJ2-5; D is undetermined. The V end lost 2 bases, the J end lost 5 bases, and 4 bases lay between the germline ends. The CDR3 runs 11 residues. In germline, CDR1 is SGHNT, CDR2 YYREEE (reference sequence). The CDR3 DNA is TGTGCCAGCAGCTTCGGGGAGACCCAGTACTTC. It yields the protein CASSFGETQYF.

The gene calls are TRBV7-9 and TRBJ1-2; 7 bases fit TRBD1. V lost 4 bases to trimming and J lost 5 bases; unmatched junction nucleotides: 7. CDR1 and CDR2 (germline): SEHNR, FQNEAQ (reference sequence). The CDR3 runs 14 residues. CDR3 bases: TGTGCCAGCAGCTCGCGGGACAGATATTATGGCTACACCTTC. Translated: CASSSRDRYYGYTF.

V and J are TRBV28 and TRBJ2-2, with 9 bases matching TRBD1. The CDR3 spans 19 residues. Germline V lookup: CDR1 MDHEN, CDR2 SYDVKM. The junction had 11 bases not matched to a gene; V was cut back by 3 bases and J by 0 bases. The CDR3 coding sequence is TGTGCCAGCAGTTTTCTATACGGAACAGGGGGCTCGAACACCGGGGAGCTGTTTTTT. Translated: CASSFLYGTGGSNTGELFF.

The rearrangement joins TRBV10-3 to TRBJ2-1, with 11 bases that match TRBD2. The CDR3 length is 15 residues. CDR1 is ENHRY and CDR2 is SYGVKD in the germline V gene. The junction had 9 bases not matched to a gene; V was cut back by 6 bases and J by 8 bases. CDR3 sequence: CAISVGLADFDEQFF. The CDR3 DNA is TGTGCCATCAGCGTGGGACTAGCGGACTTCGATGAGCAGTTCTTC.

The chain recombines TRBV18 with TRBJ2-7; D unclear. The V end was cut by 3 bases, the J end by 0 bases, with 6 bases between. The CDR3 totals 13 residues. Germline V gene data show CDR1 as KGHSH and CDR2 as LQKENI. The CDR3 coding sequence is TGTGCCAGCTCACCGCGAAGCTCCTACGAGCAGTACTTC. Translation: CASSPRSSYEQYF.

V is TRBV5-1 and J is TRBJ1-4, with D perhaps TRBD1 (6 bases). CDR1 is SGHRS and CDR2 is YFSETQ in the germline V gene. The CDR3 is 16 residues long. With 2 bases removed from V and 8 bases from J, the gap between germline ends came to 19 bases. The CDR3 DNA reads TGCGCCAGCAGCTTCGGGCCTCAGGGGACCACCGAAAAACTGTTTTTT. Protein product: CASSFGPQGTTEKLFF.